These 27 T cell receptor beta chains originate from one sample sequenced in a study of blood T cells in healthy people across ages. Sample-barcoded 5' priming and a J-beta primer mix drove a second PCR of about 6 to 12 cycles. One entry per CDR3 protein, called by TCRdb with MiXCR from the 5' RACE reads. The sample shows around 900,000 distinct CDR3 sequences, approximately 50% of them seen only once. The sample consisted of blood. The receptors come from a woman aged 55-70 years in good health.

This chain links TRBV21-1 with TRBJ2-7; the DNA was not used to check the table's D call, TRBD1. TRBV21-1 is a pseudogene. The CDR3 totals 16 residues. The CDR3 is CASSKARGGPILKQYF. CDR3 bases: TGTGCCAGCAGCAAAGCCAGGGGGGGCCCCATATTGAAGCAGTACTTC.

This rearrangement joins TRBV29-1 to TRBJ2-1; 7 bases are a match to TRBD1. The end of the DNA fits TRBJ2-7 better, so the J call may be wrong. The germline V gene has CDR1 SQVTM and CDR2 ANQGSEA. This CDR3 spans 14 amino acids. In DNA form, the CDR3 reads TGCAGCGTTGTCGGGACAGACTCCTACAATGAGCAGTACTTC. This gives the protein CSVVGTDSYNEQYF.

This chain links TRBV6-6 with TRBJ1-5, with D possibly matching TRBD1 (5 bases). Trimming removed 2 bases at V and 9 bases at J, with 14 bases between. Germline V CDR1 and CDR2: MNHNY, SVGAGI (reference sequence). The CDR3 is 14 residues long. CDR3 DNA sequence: TGTGCCAGCAGTTACCGGGACCAAACGCGGCCCCAGCATTTT. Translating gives CASSYRDQTRPQHF.

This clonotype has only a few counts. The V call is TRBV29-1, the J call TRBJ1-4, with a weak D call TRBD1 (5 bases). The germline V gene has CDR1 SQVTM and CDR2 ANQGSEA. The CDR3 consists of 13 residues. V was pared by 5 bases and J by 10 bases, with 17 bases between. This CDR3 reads CSVLRDGGGKLFF. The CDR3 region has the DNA TGCAGCGTTCTCCGGGACGGTGGAGGAAAACTGTTTTTT.

The CDR3 reads CASSHPGQGHYEQYF. The CDR3 nucleotides are TGCGCCAGCAGCCACCCCGGACAGGGGCACTACGAGCAGTACTTC. The V call is TRBV4-1, the J call TRBJ2-7; the match to TRBD1 covers 9 bases. The germline CDR1 and CDR2 sequences are MGHRA and YSYEKL. This CDR3 is 15 amino acids long. J was trimmed by 3 bases and V by 3 bases; bases with no gene match: 6.

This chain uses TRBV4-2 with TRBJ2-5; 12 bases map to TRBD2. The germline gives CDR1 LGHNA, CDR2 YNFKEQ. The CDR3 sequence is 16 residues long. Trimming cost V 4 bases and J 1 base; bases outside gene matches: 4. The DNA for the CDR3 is TGTGCCAGCAGCCGCTCGACTAGCGGGGGCCAAGAGACCCAGTACTTC. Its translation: CASSRSTSGGQETQYF.

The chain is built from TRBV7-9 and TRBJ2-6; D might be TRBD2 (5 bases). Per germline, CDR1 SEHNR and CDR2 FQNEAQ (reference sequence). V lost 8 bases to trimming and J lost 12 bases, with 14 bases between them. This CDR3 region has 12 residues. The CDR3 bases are TGTGCCAGCCCTCCGGGGAGCCCCGTCCTGACTTTC. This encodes CASPPGSPVLTF. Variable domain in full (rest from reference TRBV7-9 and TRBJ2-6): DTGVSQNPRHKITKRGQNVTFRCDPISEHNRLYWYRQTLGQGPEFLTYFQNEAQLEKSRLLSDRFSAERPKGSFSTLEIQRTEQGDSAMYLCASPPGSPVLTFGAGSRLTVL.

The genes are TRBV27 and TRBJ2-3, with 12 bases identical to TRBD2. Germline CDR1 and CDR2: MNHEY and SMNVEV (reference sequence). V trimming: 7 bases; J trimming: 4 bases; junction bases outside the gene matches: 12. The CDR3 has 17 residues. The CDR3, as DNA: TGTGCCAGCAAGAGCGGCCGACTAGCGGGAGTCGCAGATACGCAGTATTTT. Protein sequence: CASKSGRLAGVADTQYF.

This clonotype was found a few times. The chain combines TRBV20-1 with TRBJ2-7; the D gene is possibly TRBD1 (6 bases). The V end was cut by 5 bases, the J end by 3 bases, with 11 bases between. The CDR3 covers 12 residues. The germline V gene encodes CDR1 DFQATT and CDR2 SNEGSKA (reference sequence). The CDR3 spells CSAGRDNYEQYF. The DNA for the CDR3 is TGCAGTGCTGGCCGGGACAACTACGAGCAGTACTTC.

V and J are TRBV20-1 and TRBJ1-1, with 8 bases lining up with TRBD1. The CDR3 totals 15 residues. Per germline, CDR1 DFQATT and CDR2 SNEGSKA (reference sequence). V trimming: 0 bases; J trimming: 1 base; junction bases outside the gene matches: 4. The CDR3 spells CSARDPGQGNTEAFF. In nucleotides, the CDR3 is TGCAGTGCTAGAGACCCCGGACAGGGGAACACTGAAGCTTTCTTT.

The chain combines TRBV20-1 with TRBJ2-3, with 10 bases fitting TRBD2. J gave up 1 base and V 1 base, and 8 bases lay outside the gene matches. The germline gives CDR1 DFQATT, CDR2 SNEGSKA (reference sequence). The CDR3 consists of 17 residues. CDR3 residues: CSARVASGSGGTDTQYF. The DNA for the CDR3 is TGCAGTGCTAGAGTTGCTAGCGGGAGTGGGGGCACAGATACGCAGTATTTT.

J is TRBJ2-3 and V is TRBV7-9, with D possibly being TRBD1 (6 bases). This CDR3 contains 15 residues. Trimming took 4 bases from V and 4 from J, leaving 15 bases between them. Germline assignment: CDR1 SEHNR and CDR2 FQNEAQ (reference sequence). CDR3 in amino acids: CASSSGTRRPDTQYF. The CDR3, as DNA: TGTGCCAGCAGCTCCGGGACACGCCGTCCAGATACGCAGTATTTT.

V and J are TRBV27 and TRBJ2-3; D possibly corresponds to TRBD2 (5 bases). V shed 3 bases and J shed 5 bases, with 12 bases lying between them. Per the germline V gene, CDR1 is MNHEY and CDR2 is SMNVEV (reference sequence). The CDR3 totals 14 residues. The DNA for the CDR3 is TGTGCCAGCAGTTTGGGAGTCGGGGTAGATACGCAGTATTTT. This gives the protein CASSLGVGVDTQYF.

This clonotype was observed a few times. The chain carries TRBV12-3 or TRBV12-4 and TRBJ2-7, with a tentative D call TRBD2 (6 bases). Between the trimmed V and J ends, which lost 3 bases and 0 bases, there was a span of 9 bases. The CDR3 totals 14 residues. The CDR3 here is CASSFGGDSYEQYF. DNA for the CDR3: TGTGCCAGCAGTTTCGGCGGGGACTCCTACGAGCAGTACTTC.

The chain's CDR3 is CASSSRRRVWNTEAFF. CDR3 nucleotides: TGTGCCAGCAGCTCTCGGAGACGGGTATGGAACACTGAAGCTTTCTTT. The chain combines TRBV21-1 with TRBJ1-1. TRBV21-1 is a listed pseudogene. The CDR3 spans 16 residues.

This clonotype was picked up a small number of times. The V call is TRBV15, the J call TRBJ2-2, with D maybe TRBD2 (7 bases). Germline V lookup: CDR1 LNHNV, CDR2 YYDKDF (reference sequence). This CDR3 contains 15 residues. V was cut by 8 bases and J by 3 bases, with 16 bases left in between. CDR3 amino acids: CATSGGTTHTGELFF. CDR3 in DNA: TGTGCCACCTCCGGGGGGACAACGCACACCGGGGAGCTGTTTTTT.

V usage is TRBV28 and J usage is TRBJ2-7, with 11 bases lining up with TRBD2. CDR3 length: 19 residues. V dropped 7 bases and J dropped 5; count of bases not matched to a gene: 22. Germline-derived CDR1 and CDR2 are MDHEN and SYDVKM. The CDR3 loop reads CASNGLVASGRPFRHEQYF. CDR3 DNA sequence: TGTGCCAGCAATGGGTTGGTGGCTAGCGGGAGGCCCTTCAGACACGAGCAGTACTTC.

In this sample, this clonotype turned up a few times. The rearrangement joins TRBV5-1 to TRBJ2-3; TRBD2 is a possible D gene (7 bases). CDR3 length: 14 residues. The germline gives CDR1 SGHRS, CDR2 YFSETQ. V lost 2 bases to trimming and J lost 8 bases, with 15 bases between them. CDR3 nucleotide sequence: TGCGCCAGCAGCTTTGGACTAGGGGGGGCTACGCAGTATTTT. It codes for CASSFGLGGATQYF.

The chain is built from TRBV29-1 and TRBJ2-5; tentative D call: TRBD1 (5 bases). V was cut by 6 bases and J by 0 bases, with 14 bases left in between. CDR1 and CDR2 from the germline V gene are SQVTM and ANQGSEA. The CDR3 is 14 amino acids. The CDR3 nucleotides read TGCAGCGTGTTACTCAGGGCGCACCAAGAGACCCAGTACTTC. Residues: CSVLLRAHQETQYF.

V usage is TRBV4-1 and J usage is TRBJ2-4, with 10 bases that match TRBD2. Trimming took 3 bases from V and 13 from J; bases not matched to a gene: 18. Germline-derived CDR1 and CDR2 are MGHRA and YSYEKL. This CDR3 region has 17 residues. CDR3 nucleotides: TGCGCCAGCAGCCATGTCTCCGGAGCGGGAGGGGTGGGGGAGCAGTACTTC. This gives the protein CASSHVSGAGGVGEQYF.

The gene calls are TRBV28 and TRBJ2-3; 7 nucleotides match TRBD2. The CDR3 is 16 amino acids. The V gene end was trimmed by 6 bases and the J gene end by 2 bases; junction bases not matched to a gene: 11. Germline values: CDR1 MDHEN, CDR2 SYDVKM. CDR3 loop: CASRKDIAGPTDTQYF. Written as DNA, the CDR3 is TGTGCCAGCAGAAAGGATATAGCGGGCCCCACAGATACGCAGTATTTT.

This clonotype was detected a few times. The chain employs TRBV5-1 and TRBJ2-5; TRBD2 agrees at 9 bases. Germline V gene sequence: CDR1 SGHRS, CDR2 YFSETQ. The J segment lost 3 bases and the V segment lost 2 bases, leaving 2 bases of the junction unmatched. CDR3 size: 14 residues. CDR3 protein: CASSFLAGKETQYF. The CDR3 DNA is TGCGCCAGCAGCTTCCTAGCGGGGAAAGAGACCCAGTACTTC.

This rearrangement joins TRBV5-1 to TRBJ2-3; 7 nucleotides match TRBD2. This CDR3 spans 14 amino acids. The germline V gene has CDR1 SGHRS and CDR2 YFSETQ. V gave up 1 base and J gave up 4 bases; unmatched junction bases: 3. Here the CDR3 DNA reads TGCGCCAGCAGCTTGCGGGAGGCCCCAGATACGCAGTATTTT. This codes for CASSLREAPDTQYF.

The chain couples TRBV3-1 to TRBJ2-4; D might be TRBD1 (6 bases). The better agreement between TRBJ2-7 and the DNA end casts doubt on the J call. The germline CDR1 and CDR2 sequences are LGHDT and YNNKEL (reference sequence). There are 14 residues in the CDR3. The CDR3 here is CASSQDGGLYEQYF. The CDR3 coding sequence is TGTGCCAGCAGCCAAGATGGGGGCCTATACGAGCAGTACTTC.

The CDR3 DNA is TGTGCCAGCAGTGTGAAGACCCAGTACTTC. Translated: CASSVKTQYF. The rearrangement links TRBV2 to TRBJ2-5; D gene uncertain. Trimming took off 4 bases at V and 6 bases at J, with 3 bases between the two ends. From germline, CDR1 is SNHLY and CDR2 FYNNEI. CDR3 length: 10 residues.

The CDR3 loop reads CASSTNSWTYEQYF. CDR3 sequence (DNA): TGTGCCAGCAGTACCAACTCATGGACCTACGAGCAGTACTTC. This sequence joins TRBV6-2 or TRBV6-3 and TRBJ2-4; D unclear. The J call may be incorrect, as the DNA end agrees better with TRBJ2-7. The germline V gene encodes CDR1 MNHEY and CDR2 SVGEGT. This CDR3 has 14 residues.

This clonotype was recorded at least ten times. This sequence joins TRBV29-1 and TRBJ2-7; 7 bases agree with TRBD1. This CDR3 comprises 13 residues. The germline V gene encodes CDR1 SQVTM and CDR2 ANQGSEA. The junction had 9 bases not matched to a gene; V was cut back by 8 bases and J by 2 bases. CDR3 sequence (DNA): TGCAGCAGAAGGGCGGACAGGCCCTACGAGCAGTACTTC. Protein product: CSRRADRPYEQYF.